What follows are 27 T cell receptor beta chains derived from one specimen sequenced in a study. In TCRdb, the 5' RACE reads were re-called with MiXCR into one record per CDR3 protein. The data show tens of thousands of distinct CDR3 sequences, more than 25% seen once. Cells sorted as Tregs were CD4+, CD25+ and CD127-/low. Sequenced sample: tumor-infiltrating Tregs sorted from the breast tumor. The receptors come from a female donor with breast cancer.

The sample holds a few counts of this clonotype. The chain couples TRBV12-3 or TRBV12-4 to TRBJ2-7, with D possibly TRBD1 on 5 matching bases. CDR3 length: 14 amino acids. V was clipped by 5 bases and J by 3 bases, with 14 bases between them. CDR3 sequence: CASSPFSDSYEQYF. Written as DNA, the CDR3 is TGTGCCAGCAGTCCCTTCAGCGACAGCTACGAGCAGTACTTC.

This clonotype appeared a few times. This chain joins TRBV7-2 and TRBJ2-1; 7 bases align to TRBD1. J gave up 6 bases and V 5 bases, and 22 bases lay outside the gene matches. Germline V lookup: CDR1 SGHTA, CDR2 FQGNSA. The CDR3 loop spans 19 amino acids. The CDR3 spells CASSPTRGGGPPFSNEQFF. The CDR3 DNA reads TGTGCCAGCAGCCCCACACGAGGGGGCGGACCTCCCTTTAGCAATGAGCAGTTCTTC.

This clonotype was found a few times. The J gene is TRBJ2-4, the V gene TRBV6-5; D unresolved. The CDR3 extends over 12 amino acids. The V end was cut by 7 bases, the J end by 7 bases, with 11 bases between. In germline, CDR1 is MNHEY, CDR2 SVGAGI. CDR3 coding DNA: TGTGCCAGCAAAGGGATGGATAACATTCAGTACTTC. Amino acids: CASKGMDNIQYF.

Details on this clonotype: A read error may produce the germline difference seen at one junction end. The chain recombines TRBV5-6 with TRBJ2-6, with D tentatively TRBD1 (5 bases). CDR3 length: 15 amino acids. The germline gives CDR1 SGHDT, CDR2 YYEEEE. The CDR3 DNA sequence: TGTGCCAGCAGGGGCACCGGCTCTGGGGCCAACGTCCCGACTTTC. Protein product: CASRGTGSGANVPTF. The complete variable domain, with remaining parts taken from reference TRBV5-6 and TRBJ2-6, reads DAGVTQSPTHLIKTRGQQVTLRCSPKSGHDTVSWYQQALGQGPQFIFQYYEEEERQRGNFPDRFSGHQFPNYSSELNVNALLLGDSALYLCASRGTGSGANVPTFGAGSRLTVL.

The chain links TRBV9 to TRBJ2-2, with TRBD1 identical over 7 bases. This CDR3 region has 16 residues. V lost 4 bases to trimming and J lost 0 bases; unmatched junction nucleotides: 6. Germline CDR1 is SGDLS and CDR2 is YYNGEE. The CDR3 DNA reads as TGTGCCAGCAGCACCCGACAGGGTTCGAACACCGGGGAGCTGTTTTTT. Amino acids: CASSTRQGSNTGELFF.

This clonotype was detected only a few times. This sequence joins TRBV4-2 and TRBJ2-1, with 14 bases aligning to TRBD2. Trimming at V came to 1 base and at J to 9 bases, leaving 8 bases not matched to a gene. Germline CDR1 is LGHNA and CDR2 is YNFKEQ. The CDR3 sequence is 17 residues long. CDR3 amino acids: CASSQVSGLAGDIEQFF. CDR3 coding DNA: TGTGCCAGCAGCCAAGTTTCGGGACTAGCGGGAGATATTGAGCAGTTCTTC.

The V gene is TRBV4-1, the J gene TRBJ2-6, with 8 bases aligning to TRBD1. The CDR3 contains 20 residues. Unmatched junction bases numbered 10, after V lost 0 bases and J lost 0 bases. CDR1 is MGHRA, CDR2 YSYEKL, per germline. As DNA, the CDR3 is TGCGCCAGCAGCCAAGATCGTATCGGACAGGGTATCTCTGGGGCCAACGTCCTGACTTTC. Translation: CASSQDRIGQGISGANVLTF.

This clonotype has just a few counts. V gene TRBV20-1 combines with J gene TRBJ2-3, with D perhaps given as TRBD1 or TRBD2 (5 bases each). The CDR3 totals 13 residues. Germline assignment: CDR1 DFQATT and CDR2 SNEGSKA (reference sequence). Trimming removed 7 bases from V and 11 bases from J, with 22 bases in between. The CDR3 nucleotides read TGCAGTGTCTGGGGGTCGCGGTCGTTTGGGCAGTATTTT. Translated, it gives CSVWGSRSFGQYF.

This clonotype has more than one count but fewer than ten. The chain is built from TRBV6-1 and TRBJ2-3; D is perhaps TRBD1 (5 bases). The CDR3 is 13 residues long. V was shortened by 5 bases and J by 6 bases, with 12 bases between the two germline ends. Germline V CDR1 and CDR2: MNHNS, SASEGT. The CDR3 DNA follows: TGTGCCAGCAGTCCAGGGTCCCCGGATACGCAGTATTTT. It is translated as CASSPGSPDTQYF.

This clonotype was detected many times. One end of the junction does not line up with germline, which may come from a read error. V gene TRBV2 combines with J gene TRBJ1-3, with a weak D call TRBD1 (6 bases). The CDR3 extends over 15 amino acids. Germline V gene data show CDR1 as SNHLY and CDR2 as FYNNEI. The CDR3 region has the DNA TGTGCCAGCAGCGAAGGGACACGCTCTGGAAACACCATATATTTT. This translates into CASSEGTRSGNTIYF.

This clonotype was recorded at least ten times. The V gene is TRBV24-1, the J gene TRBJ1-5; tentative D call: TRBD1 (6 bases). The V end was cut by 2 bases, the J end by 5 bases, with 9 bases between. The CDR3 is made up of 14 amino acids. Germline V CDR1 and CDR2: KGHDR, SFDVKD. CDR3 region: CATSDWGAYQPQHF. Here the CDR3 DNA reads TGTGCCACCAGTGATTGGGGGGCGTATCAGCCCCAGCATTTT.

This clonotype was counted a single time. A much larger clone differs by one base, so this may be a read error. V gene TRBV29-1 combines with J gene TRBJ2-7; no definite D call. CDR3 length: 12 amino acids. Germline lookup yields CDR1 SQVTM and CDR2 ANQGSEA. The CDR3 is CGVEGQPYEQYF. As DNA, the CDR3 is TGCGGCGTCGAAGGGCAGCCCTACGAGCAGTACTTC.

The V and J genes are TRBV7-9 and TRBJ2-1; 9 bases line up with TRBD2. The V gene's germline CDR1 is SEHNR and CDR2 FQNEAQ (reference sequence). After removal of 2 bases from V and 5 bases from J, the junction contained 7 bases not matched to a gene. The CDR3 consists of 16 residues. DNA of the CDR3: TGTGCCAGCAGCTTATCTCTAGCGGGATCCCACAATGAGCAGTTCTTC. Residues: CASSLSLAGSHNEQFF.

The chain joins TRBV3-1 to TRBJ1-3, with unresolved D. V shed 2 bases and J shed 4 bases, with 15 bases lying between them. This CDR3 has 16 amino acids. Germline loops: CDR1 LGHDT, CDR2 YNNKEL (reference sequence). The CDR3 nucleotides are TGTGCCAGCAGCCAATTTAACGGTCCTTCGGGAAACACCATATATTTT. It yields the protein CASSQFNGPSGNTIYF.

This clonotype was picked up a small number of times. The rearrangement links TRBV5-1 to TRBJ2-3; no reliable D call. V lost 0 bases and J lost 2, with 13 bases in between. Germline V gene lookup returns CDR1 SGHRS and CDR2 YFSETQ. The CDR3 covers 16 residues. CDR3 coding DNA: TGCGCCAGCAGCTTGGCCTCGGCAGGAGCCACAGATACGCAGTATTTT. Residues: CASSLASAGATDTQYF. Based on the CDR3 plus reference TRBV5-1 and TRBJ2-3, the full variable domain is KAGVTQTPRYLIKTRGQQVTLSCSPISGHRSVSWYQQTPGQGLQFLFEYFSETQRNKGNFPGRFSGRQFSNSRSEMNVSTLELGDSALYLCASSLASAGATDTQYFGPGTRLTVL.

The V gene is TRBV9, the J gene TRBJ2-7; the D is unclear. Trimming left V 0 bases short and J 5 bases short, with 9 bases between. This CDR3 is built from 13 residues. Germline CDR1 and CDR2: SGDLS and YYNGEE. CDR3 in DNA: TGTGCCAGCAGCGTAGGAGGCAACAACGAGCAGTACTTC. Amino acid sequence: CASSVGGNNEQYF.

This clonotype was detected only a few times. This chain connects TRBV6-1 to TRBJ2-1, with D maybe TRBD1 (6 bases). The CDR3 runs 13 residues. The V gene's germline CDR1 is MNHNS and CDR2 SASEGT. V lost 1 base, J lost 9 bases, and 10 bases lay in between. CDR3 nucleotides: TGTGCCAGCAGTGAAGACAGGGTCATTGAGCAGTTCTTC. Its translation is CASSEDRVIEQFF.

Remarks on this clonotype: A read error is possible here, since a much larger clone lies one base away. V is TRBV28 and J is TRBJ2-1, with D uncertain. CDR3 size: 16 residues. Germline CDR1 and CDR2: MDHEN and SYDVKM. V was trimmed by 8 bases and J by 2 bases, leaving 19 bases between them. CDR3 bases: TGTGCCAGCGGTCCCCCGTACTACGGTCCCTACAATGAGCAGTTCTTC. It codes for CASGPPYYGPYNEQFF.

Points on this clonotype: This may arise from a read error, as a much more abundant clone is one base away. This rearrangement joins TRBV24-1 to TRBJ2-3, with D tentatively TRBD1 or TRBD2 (5 bases each). CDR3 length equals 17 residues. Between the trimmed V and J ends, which lost 4 bases and 2 bases, there was a span of 18 bases. CDR1 KGHDR and CDR2 SFDVKD come from the germline V gene. The CDR3 here is CATSEPIPGRHTDTQYF. The CDR3 nucleotides read TGTGCCACCAGTGAACCTATACCGGGACGGCACACAGATACGCAGTATTTT.

This clonotype has a handful of counts. CDR3 amino acids: CASSFQGEGEAFF. CDR3 nucleotide sequence: TGCGCCAGCAGCTTTCAGGGCGAGGGTGAAGCTTTCTTT. The chain links TRBV5-1 to TRBJ1-1; D is perhaps TRBD1 (5 bases). This CDR3 comprises 13 residues. CDR1 and CDR2 (germline): SGHRS, YFSETQ. Deletions cut 2 bases from V and 7 bases from J, with 12 bases between.

This chain joins TRBV6-1 and TRBJ2-3; a possible D gene is TRBD2 (6 bases). Per germline, CDR1 MNHNS and CDR2 SASEGT. This CDR3 is 15 amino acids long. The CDR3 DNA reads TGTTTATCGGGACTCTCGCTTTCTCGCACAGATACGCAGTATTTT. Translated: CLSGLSLSRTDTQYF.

As concerns this clonotype: Being one base from a much bigger clone, this may be a read error. The chain carries TRBV15 and TRBJ1-1, with D possibly being TRBD1 (6 bases). The CDR3 is made up of 13 amino acids. Germline lookup yields CDR1 LNHNV and CDR2 YYDKDF (reference sequence). The CDR3 DNA follows: TGTGACACCAGCAGAGATTACCAGGGGGAAGCTTTCTTT. It is translated as CDTSRDYQGEAFF.

By sample fraction, this clonotype is medium-sized. The chain joins TRBV3-1 to TRBJ1-2; D is undetermined. The CDR3 is made up of 15 amino acids. Germline V gene lookup returns CDR1 LGHDT and CDR2 YNNKEL (reference sequence). Trimming removed 2 bases at V and 2 bases at J, with 12 bases between. CDR3 residues: CASSQRQPVNYGYTF. The DNA for the CDR3 is TGTGCCAGCAGCCAACGGCAGCCAGTGAACTATGGCTACACCTTC.

This clonotype occurred a few times. The rearrangement uses TRBV29-1 and TRBJ2-1; 7 bases fit TRBD1. The germline CDR1 and CDR2 sequences are SQVTM and ANQGSEA. The junction had 4 bases not matched to a gene; V was cut back by 6 bases and J by 2 bases. CDR3 size: 13 residues. CDR3 sequence: CSVRQGPYNEQFF. For the CDR3, the DNA is TGCAGCGTCCGACAGGGCCCCTACAATGAGCAGTTCTTC.

This clonotype has at least ten counts. The rearrangement uses TRBV30 and TRBJ2-1; 15 nucleotides align to TRBD2. V lost 1 base, J lost 4 bases, and 8 bases stayed unmatched. Germline V lookup: CDR1 GTSNPN, CDR2 SVGIG (reference sequence). The CDR3 spans 18 residues. The CDR3 loop is CAWSARQGLAGGYNEQFF. The CDR3 DNA follows: TGTGCCTGGAGTGCACGCCAGGGACTAGCGGGAGGTTACAATGAGCAGTTCTTC. Full variable domain (missing parts from reference TRBV30 and TRBJ2-1): SQTIHQWPATLVQPVGSPLSLECTVEGTSNPNLYWYRQAAGRGLQLLFYSVGIGQISSEVPQNLSASRPQDRQFILSSKKLLLSDSGFYLCAWSARQGLAGGYNEQFFGPGTRLTVL.

In this sample, this clonotype turned up a few times. The rearrangement joins TRBV4-1 to TRBJ2-7, with 10 bases identical to TRBD1. V gave up 4 bases and J gave up 3 bases; unmatched junction bases: 9. CDR1 MGHRA and CDR2 YSYEKL come from the germline V gene. This CDR3 is 16 amino acids long. The CDR3 DNA sequence: TGCGCCAGCAGCCCAAGTCCTGGGACAGGGGTCTACGAGCAGTACTTC. This sequence encodes CASSPSPGTGVYEQYF.

This clonotype has more than one count but fewer than ten. The chain couples TRBV7-3 to TRBJ1-2; D perhaps matches TRBD1 (5 bases). CDR3 length equals 13 residues. Germline CDR1 reads SGHTA; CDR2 reads FQGTGA. The ends were cut back, 5 bases at V and 6 bases at J, with 13 bases in the middle. CDR3 coding DNA: TGTGCCAGCAGCAAAGATGGGGGAAATGGCTACACCTTC. Translation: CASSKDGGNGYTF.